The 8 T cell receptor beta chains below all came from one sample that was sequenced in a study of shared clonotypes between healthy human individuals. Assay used: immunoSEQ multiplex PCR; TCRdb lists only in-frame clones, some missing. The sample includes about 2.1 million clones, about 92% of them seen just once. Only CD45RO-negative cells positively selected for CCR7 counted as naive CD8 cells, so terminally differentiated effector memory CD45RA+ cells were excluded. The sample was naive CD8+ T cells from PBMCs. The receptors were gathered from a man in his late teens or twenties in good health. Some clones in this sample may be carry-over from other donors' samples.

This clone was seen a single time. The CDR3, as DNA: TGTGCCAGCAGCCTCGTGGGGGCGCTTGATGGCTACACCTTC. As protein: CASSLVGALDGYTF. The chain is built from TRBV7-9 and TRBJ1-2, with D tentatively TRBD1 (6 bases). Trimming took off 5 bases at V and 6 bases at J, with 16 bases between the two ends. The germline V gene has CDR1 SEHNR and CDR2 FQNEAQ (reference sequence). CDR3 length: 14 amino acids.

V and J are TRBV7-9 and TRBJ2-7; D not resolved. Germline V lookup: CDR1 SEHNR, CDR2 FQNEAQ (reference sequence). Trimming shortened V by 5 bases and J by 0 bases, and 11 bases separated the two germline ends. This CDR3 spans 14 amino acids. The CDR3 nucleotides are TGTGCCAGCAGCCGCGTAGGACCCTCCTACGAGCAGTACTTC. Translation gives CASSRVGPSYEQYF.

The J gene is TRBJ2-7, the V gene TRBV19; the match to TRBD1 covers 9 bases. CDR1 and CDR2 from the germline V gene are LNHDA and SQIVND (reference sequence). The CDR3 is 15 residues long. J lost 5 bases, V lost 2 bases, and 7 bases had no gene match. CDR3 protein: CASSIIRDRDHEQYF. CDR3 in DNA: TGTGCCAGTAGTATAATCCGGGACAGGGACCACGAGCAGTACTTC.

The rearrangement joins TRBV13 to TRBJ2-1; D not resolved. The CDR3 is 15 amino acids. Trimming took 4 bases from V and 6 from J, leaving 16 bases between them. Germline V gives CDR1 PRHDT, CDR2 FYEKMQ (reference sequence). In DNA form, the CDR3 reads TGTGCCAGCAGCTCCCGGTGGGCCAACGGCAATGAGCAGTTCTTC. Protein product: CASSSRWANGNEQFF.

The J gene is TRBJ2-1, the V gene TRBV2; TRBD1 matches at 7 bases. Per germline, CDR1 SNHLY and CDR2 FYNNEI. The CDR3 is 13 amino acids. J gave up 2 bases and V 10 bases, and 5 bases lay outside the gene matches. The CDR3, as DNA: TGTGCCACTGACAGGGATCCCTACAATGAGCAGTTCTTC. It codes for CATDRDPYNEQFF.

This chain connects TRBV7-3 to TRBJ2-7; TRBD2 matches at 7 bases. The CDR3 length is 15 residues. The V gene's germline CDR1 is SGHTA and CDR2 FQGTGA. Unmatched junction bases numbered 13, after V lost 4 bases and J lost 7 bases. This chain's CDR3 is CASSSTGRPGEEQYF. In nucleotides, the CDR3 is TGTGCCAGCAGCTCCACCGGGAGGCCCGGGGAGGAGCAGTACTTC.

This chain joins TRBV15 and TRBJ2-5; weak D call: TRBD2 (7 bases). The CDR3 runs 15 residues. Trimming shortened V by 6 bases and J by 5 bases, and 19 bases separated the two germline ends. Per germline, CDR1 LNHNV and CDR2 YYDKDF (reference sequence). CDR3 protein: CATRRGGSDGETQYF. CDR3 nucleotides: TGTGCCACCAGGAGGGGGGGCTCAGATGGGGAGACCCAGTACTTC. The entire variable domain, with the rest obtained from reference TRBV15 and TRBJ2-5, is as follows: DAMVIQNPRYQVTQFGKPVTLSCSQTLNHNVMYWYQQKSSQAPKLLFHYYDKDFNNEADTPDNFQSRRPNTSFCFLDIRSPGLGDTAMYLCATRRGGSDGETQYFGPGTRLLVL.

The chain carries TRBV5-1 and TRBJ2-6; 10 bases agree with TRBD1. The V gene's germline CDR1 is SGHRS and CDR2 YFSETQ. V trimming: 9 bases; J trimming: 2 bases; junction bases outside the gene matches: 11. The CDR3 has 17 residues. This CDR3 reads CATAPGQGFAGANVLTF. As DNA, the CDR3 is TGCGCCACCGCCCCGGGACAGGGGTTCGCTGGGGCCAACGTCCTGACTTTC. Full variable domain (rest looked up from reference TRBV5-1 and TRBJ2-6): KAGVTQTPRYLIKTRGQQVTLSCSPISGHRSVSWYQQTPGQGLQFLFEYFSETQRNKGNFPGRFSGRQFSNSRSEMNVSTLELGDSALYLCATAPGQGFAGANVLTFGAGSRLTVL.